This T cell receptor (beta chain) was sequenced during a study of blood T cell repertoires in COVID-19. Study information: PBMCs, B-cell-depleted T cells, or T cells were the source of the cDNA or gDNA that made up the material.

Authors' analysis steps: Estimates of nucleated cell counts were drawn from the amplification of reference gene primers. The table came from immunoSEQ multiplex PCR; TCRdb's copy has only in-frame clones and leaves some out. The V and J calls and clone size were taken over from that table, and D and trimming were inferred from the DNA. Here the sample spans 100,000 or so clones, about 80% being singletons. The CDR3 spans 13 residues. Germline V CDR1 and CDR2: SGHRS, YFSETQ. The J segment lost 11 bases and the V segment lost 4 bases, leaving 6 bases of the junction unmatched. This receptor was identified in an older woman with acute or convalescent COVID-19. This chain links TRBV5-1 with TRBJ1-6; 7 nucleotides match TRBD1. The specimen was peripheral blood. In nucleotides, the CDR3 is TGCGCCAGCAGCGTAGGGGACAGCGCACCCCTCCACTTT. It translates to CASSVGDSAPLHF.